This entry is about one T cell receptor beta chain. This entry comes from a study of T cell responses to AZD1222 COVID-19 vaccine. TCRdb's copy holds only in-frame clones and misses some; the assay was immunoSEQ multiplex PCR. The sample holds 150,000 to 250,000 clones; more than 85% are singletons and the top ten take around 3%. The CDR3 extends over 15 amino acids. V trimming: 8 bases; J trimming: 2 bases; junction bases outside the gene matches: 12. Germline assignment: CDR1 SNHLY and CDR2 FYNNEI. The source material was peripheral blood, sampled 28 days after the second AZD1222 dose. This chain links TRBV2 with TRBJ2-7; 7 nucleotides match TRBD1. This clonotype was sampled from an adult who received the AZD1222 COVID-19 vaccine. The CDR3: CASRIPGGSTYEQYF. The CDR3 DNA sequence: TGTGCCAGCCGGATACCAGGGGGTTCTACCTACGAGCAGTACTTC. The full variable domain, its missing parts supplied by reference TRBV2 and TRBJ2-7, is EPEVTQTPSHQVTQMGQEVILRCVPISNHLYFYWYRQILGQKVEFLVSFYNNEISEKSEIFDDQFSVERPDGSNFTLKIRSTKLEDSAMYFCASRIPGGSTYEQYFGPGTRLTVT.